Shown below are 17 T cell receptor beta chains from a single sample sequenced in a study of cytomegalovirus exposure and HLA in healthy donors. Libraries were prepared by immunoSEQ multiplex PCR; TCRdb keeps only in-frame clonotypes and omits some of them. Here the sample spans over 200,000 clones, roughly 88% being singletons. The sequenced material came from PBMCs. These receptor sequences come from a woman in her twenties or thirties in good health and CMV-seronegative.

The V call is TRBV29-1, the J call TRBJ2-7; D not certain. This CDR3 has 11 amino acids. Germline lookup yields CDR1 SQVTM and CDR2 ANQGSEA. V lost 7 bases and J 6 bases, leaving 13 bases between the germline ends. CDR3 nucleotide sequence: TGCAGCGCGCACCAAGGGTCCGAGCAGTACTTC. Amino acids: CSAHQGSEQYF.

The chain recombines TRBV27 with TRBJ2-1; no firm D call. This CDR3 comprises 13 residues. V gave up 3 bases and J gave up 12 bases, with 15 bases separating them. CDR1 is MNHEY and CDR2 is SMNVEV in the germline V gene (reference sequence). Here the CDR3 DNA reads TGTGCCAGCAGTTTCGTCTACTCTAAGGGGCAGTTCTTC. It translates to CASSFVYSKGQFF.

J is TRBJ2-7 and V is TRBV5-6, with D tentatively TRBD2 (5 bases). Between the trimmed V and J ends, which lost 2 bases and 3 bases, there was a span of 9 bases. This CDR3 is built from 13 residues. Germline assignment: CDR1 SGHDT and CDR2 YYEEEE. This chain's CDR3 is CASSFTSYYEQYF. The CDR3 DNA is TGTGCCAGCAGCTTTACTAGTTACTACGAGCAGTACTTC.

Only one count was recorded for this clone. The V call is TRBV5-5, the J call TRBJ2-1; no reliable D call. Trimming cost V 1 base and J 0 bases, with 8 bases left between them. CDR1 is SGHKS and CDR2 is YYEKEE in the germline V gene (reference sequence). This CDR3 is built from 15 residues. The CDR3 DNA reads as TGTGCCAGCAGCTTGAACGGGCTCTCCTACAATGAGCAGTTCTTC. As protein: CASSLNGLSYNEQFF.

The chain is built from TRBV2 and TRBJ2-1; D call uncertain. V lost 1 base to trimming and J lost 5 bases, with 12 bases between them. Per germline, CDR1 SNHLY and CDR2 FYNNEI. The CDR3 contains 15 residues. Here the CDR3 reads CASSEVLARNNEQFF. DNA for the CDR3: TGTGCCAGCAGTGAAGTCTTGGCAAGGAACAATGAGCAGTTCTTC.

The gene calls are TRBV6-5 and TRBJ2-5; D is ambiguous. The CDR3 has 14 residues. The V gene's germline CDR1 is MNHEY and CDR2 SVGAGI. V lost 0 bases, J lost 2 bases, and 7 bases lay in between. The CDR3 sequence is CASSYSTDQETQYF. The CDR3 DNA is TGTGCCAGCAGTTACTCCACAGATCAAGAGACCCAGTACTTC.

The V and J genes are TRBV4-1 and TRBJ2-2, with D possibly TRBD2 on 5 matching bases. Germline CDR1 and CDR2: MGHRA and YSYEKL. V lost 0 bases and J lost 6, with 11 bases in between. The CDR3 is 15 amino acids. The CDR3 sequence: CASSQDGGRPGELFF. DNA for the CDR3: TGCGCCAGCAGCCAAGACGGAGGACGGCCCGGGGAGCTGTTTTTT.

V and J are TRBV15 and TRBJ2-7, with TRBD2 matching over 12 bases. The CDR3 sequence is 18 residues long. Germline lookup yields CDR1 LNHNV and CDR2 YYDKDF (reference sequence). After removal of 2 bases from V and 6 bases from J, the junction contained 14 bases not matched to a gene. The CDR3 is CATSRYMGLTSGSIEQYF. CDR3 nucleotide sequence: TGTGCCACCAGCAGATATATGGGACTGACTAGCGGGAGTATCGAGCAGTACTTC.

The chain joins TRBV9 to TRBJ1-2; D gene ambiguous. In germline, CDR1 is SGDLS, CDR2 YYNGEE. The CDR3 covers 11 residues. Between the trimmed V and J ends, which lost 0 bases and 14 bases, there was a span of 11 bases. The CDR3 loop is CASSVEFGLTF. CDR3 bases: TGTGCCAGCAGCGTAGAGTTTGGTTTAACCTTC.

The V and J genes are TRBV19 and TRBJ1-5; 8 bases are a match to TRBD1. The junction had 4 bases not matched to a gene; V was cut back by 4 bases and J by 5 bases. From germline, CDR1 is LNHDA and CDR2 SQIVND (reference sequence). This CDR3 spans 14 amino acids. The CDR3 region has the DNA TGTGCCAGTAGTACAGGGGGCGGCTATCAGCCCCAGCATTTT. This codes for CASSTGGGYQPQHF.

V usage is TRBV27 and J usage is TRBJ2-1; no firm D call. The CDR3 sequence is 15 residues long. Germline V lookup: CDR1 MNHEY, CDR2 SMNVEV (reference sequence). V was pared by 3 bases and J by 6 bases, with 15 bases between. Here the CDR3 reads CASSFSGTTLNEQFF. For the CDR3, the DNA is TGTGCCAGCAGTTTTTCGGGTACCACCCTCAATGAGCAGTTCTTC.

This clone occurred once. The V call is TRBV11-2, the J call TRBJ2-2; D may be TRBD1 or TRBD2 (5 bases each). The germline V gene encodes CDR1 SGHAT and CDR2 FQNNGV. Trimming shortened V by 6 bases and J by 7 bases, and 18 bases separated the two germline ends. This CDR3 has 15 amino acids. The DNA of the CDR3 is TGTGCCAGCAGATTGGGGACCTTGTTGGGCGGGGAGCTGTTTTTT. Residues: CASRLGTLLGGELFF.

J is TRBJ2-7 and V is TRBV5-6; 7 nucleotides agree with TRBD2. The CDR3 covers 15 residues. With 3 bases clipped from V and 3 bases from J, the junction kept 9 bases outside the gene matches. Germline V CDR1 and CDR2: SGHDT, YYEEEE. The CDR3: CASSSIAGRNYEQYF. The DNA for the CDR3 is TGTGCCAGCAGCTCAATAGCGGGTAGGAACTACGAGCAGTACTTC.

This chain joins TRBV28 and TRBJ2-7; 7 bases agree with TRBD1. CDR3 length: 17 residues. Trimming took 6 bases from V and 0 from J; bases not matched to a gene: 14. Germline V lookup: CDR1 MDHEN, CDR2 SYDVKM. Here the CDR3 reads CASRSDRELSPSYEQYF. The CDR3 region has the DNA TGTGCCAGCAGGTCCGACAGGGAGCTATCACCCTCCTACGAGCAGTACTTC.

The chain combines TRBV28 with TRBJ2-2; TRBD1 might be the D (6 bases). Per the germline V gene, CDR1 is MDHEN and CDR2 is SYDVKM. Trimming removed 7 bases at V and 4 bases at J, with 16 bases between. The CDR3 runs 15 residues. Here the CDR3 DNA reads TGTGCCAGCACCTTTGTGGTAGGGGGCACCGGGGAGCTGTTTTTT. This translates into CASTFVVGGTGELFF. Full variable domain (missing parts from reference TRBV28 and TRBJ2-2): DVKVTQSSRYLVKRTGEKVFLECVQDMDHENMFWYRQDPGLGLRLIYFSYDVKMKEKGDIPEGYSVSREKKERFSLILESASTNQTSMYLCASTFVVGGTGELFFGEGSRLTVL.

The V call is TRBV29-1, the J call TRBJ2-5; the D is unclear. CDR3 length: 13 amino acids. Germline assignment: CDR1 SQVTM and CDR2 ANQGSEA. Between the trimmed V and J ends, which lost 3 bases and 4 bases, there was a span of 12 bases. CDR3 nucleotide sequence: TGCAGCGTTGATGGGGAAGTCGGAGAGACCCAGTACTTC. Protein: CSVDGEVGETQYF.

V usage is TRBV27 and J usage is TRBJ2-5; D may be TRBD2 (6 bases). V gave up 3 bases and J gave up 1 base, with 12 bases separating them. The CDR3 extends over 15 amino acids. Germline V lookup: CDR1 MNHEY, CDR2 SMNVEV (reference sequence). The CDR3 coding sequence is TGTGCCAGCAGTTTGGTAGCGGAGCTCCAAGAGACCCAGTACTTC. Encoded protein: CASSLVAELQETQYF.